What follows are 3 T cell receptor beta chains derived from one specimen sequenced in a study of Graves' ophthalmopathy and Graves' hyperthyroidism. For repertoire sequencing, the TCR beta CDR3 regions were amplified from RNA transcripts. An initial RT-PCR round employing HTBI primers preceded a second-round multiplex PCR. TCRdb reprocessed the multiplex PCR reads with MiXCR, giving one entry per CDR3 protein. The table includes about 230,000 distinct CDR3 sequences, around 50% detected once. The source material was peripheral blood. The receptors here all came from an adult man with Graves' ophthalmopathy.

The V call is TRBV7-9, the J call TRBJ2-5, with D possibly being TRBD1 or TRBD2 (6 bases each). Trimming shortened V by 7 bases and J by 4 bases, and 10 bases separated the two germline ends. CDR1 and CDR2 (germline): SEHNR, FQNEAQ (reference sequence). The CDR3 runs 12 residues. The CDR3 loop is CASMKGGETQYF. In DNA, the CDR3 is TGTGCCAGCATGAAGGGGGGAGAGACCCAGTACTTC.

V usage is TRBV7-9 and J usage is TRBJ2-7; D not certain. The CDR3 sequence is 13 residues long. V was pared by 5 bases and J by 2 bases, with 10 bases between. Germline assignment: CDR1 SEHNR and CDR2 FQNEAQ (reference sequence). This chain's CDR3 is CASSAPPTYEQYF. CDR3 sequence (DNA): TGTGCCAGCAGCGCGCCACCTACCTACGAGCAGTACTTC.

The CDR3 nucleotides are TGTGCCAGTGCTGGGTCGGACTACTCCTACGAGCAGTACTTC. Translated, it gives CASAGSDYSYEQYF. This chain connects TRBV19 to TRBJ2-7; D may be TRBD2 (6 bases). The CDR3 is 14 residues long. V lost 8 bases, J lost 0 bases, and 14 bases lay in between. CDR1 is LNHDA and CDR2 is SQIVND in the germline V gene (reference sequence).